Listed below are T cell receptor beta chains from one sample, sequenced in a study of blood T cell repertoires in COVID-19. Clones were sequenced by immunoSEQ multiplex PCR, and TCRdb holds only the in-frame ones, with some missing. The sample yields about 200,000 clones, approximately 87% seen once. The sample comprised peripheral blood. Receptors originate from an older woman with acute or convalescent COVID-19. The CDR3 runs from the conserved cysteine through the conserved F or W. Fields, in order: J gene, clone size, D gene, V gene, CDR3 protein, CDR3 DNA. The D gene is left open where the match is weak. The size entry is marked missing in some rows and otherwise reads once, few, many or a size class.

>TRBJ1-5|-|TRBD1|TRBV18
CASSRGGTGDYQPQHF
TGTGCCAGCTCCCGGGGAGGGACAGGGGATTATCAGCCCCAGCATTTT
>TRBJ1-1|-|-|TRBV25-1
CASSVPSQGGEAFF
TGTGCCAGCAGTGTGCCTTCCCAGGGAGGTGAAGCTTTCTTT
>TRBJ1-2|-|-|TRBV19
CASSIPPGRSGGYTF
TGTGCCAGTAGTATTCCCCCGGGGAGATCGGGTGGCTACACCTTC
>TRBJ1-3|few|-|TRBV4-1
CASSPGVPGNTIYF
TGCGCCAGCAGCCCGGGGGTACCCGGAAACACCATATATTTT
>TRBJ1-1|-|TRBD1|TRBV6-2/TRBV6-3
CASSTSTGMSTEAFF
TGTGCCAGCAGTACCTCGACAGGGATGAGCACTGAAGCTTTCTTT
>TRBJ1-6|-|-|TRBV28
CASIMGGVRSPLHF
TGTGCCAGCATCATGGGGGGGGTTCGTTCACCCCTCCACTTT
>TRBJ1-5|-|TRBD1|TRBV7-2
CASSPTDRVDQPQHF
TGTGCCAGCAGCCCAACCGACAGGGTAGATCAGCCCCAGCATTTT
>TRBJ1-3|few|-|TRBV9
CASSDTGNTIYF
TGTGCCAGCAGCGATACAGGCAACACCATATATTTT
>TRBJ1-5|-|-|TRBV19
CASSIRPGSNQPQHF
TGTGCCAGTAGTATACGGCCGGGGAGCAATCAGCCCCAGCATTTT
>TRBJ1-1|-|-|TRBV5-1
CASSLASGEAFF
TGCGCCAGCAGCTTGGCATCAGGAGAAGCTTTCTTT
>TRBJ1-5|few|-|TRBV6-5
CASSYSGGGKQPQHF
TGTGCCAGCAGTTACTCAGGGGGGGGCAAGCAGCCCCAGCATTTT
>TRBJ1-1|once|-|TRBV5-1
CASSPRDIGNTEAFF
TGCGCCAGCAGCCCTCGGGACATTGGGAACACTGAAGCTTTCTTT
>TRBJ2-1|-|TRBD2|TRBV6-6
CASSPGTSGGTYNEQFF
TGTGCCAGCAGTCCCGGGACTAGCGGGGGAACCTACAATGAGCAGTTCTTC
>TRBJ1-6|once|-|TRBV6-1
CASSEGGGGNSPLHF
TGTGCCAGCAGTGAAGGTGGGGGCGGAAATTCACCCCTCCACTTT
>TRBJ1-5|-|TRBD1|TRBV19
CASSIRAGGSNSNQPQHF
TGTGCCAGTAGTATACGGGCAGGGGGCAGTAACAGCAATCAGCCCCAGCATTTT
>TRBJ1-1|-|TRBD1|TRBV15
CATMPRVADRAPEAFF
TGTGCCACCATGCCGAGGGTGGCCGACAGGGCCCCTGAAGCTTTCTTT
>TRBJ1-2|few|-|TRBV7-2
CASSLQGWDGYTF
TGTGCCAGCAGCTTACAGGGCTGGGATGGCTACACCTTC
>TRBJ2-2|-|-|TRBV7-3
CASSVTGGKESGELFF
TGTGCCAGCAGCGTTACTGGCGGGAAAGAATCCGGGGAGCTGTTTTTT